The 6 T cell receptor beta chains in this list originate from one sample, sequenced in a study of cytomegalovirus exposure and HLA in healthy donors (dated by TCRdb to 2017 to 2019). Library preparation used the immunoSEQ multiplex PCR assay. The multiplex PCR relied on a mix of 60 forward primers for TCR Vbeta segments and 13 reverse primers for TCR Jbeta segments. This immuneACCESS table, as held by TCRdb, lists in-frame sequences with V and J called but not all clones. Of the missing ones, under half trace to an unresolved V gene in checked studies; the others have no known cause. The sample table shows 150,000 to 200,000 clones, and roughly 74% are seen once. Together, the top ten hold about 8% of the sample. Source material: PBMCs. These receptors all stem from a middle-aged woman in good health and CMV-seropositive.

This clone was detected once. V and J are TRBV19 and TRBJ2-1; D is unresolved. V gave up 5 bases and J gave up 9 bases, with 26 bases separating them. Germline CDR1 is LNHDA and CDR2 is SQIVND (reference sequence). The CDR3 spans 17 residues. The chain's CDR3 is CASSPRSVGVSKVEQFF. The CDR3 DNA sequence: TGTGCCAGTAGTCCAAGGAGTGTGGGTGTTAGTAAGGTTGAGCAGTTCTTC.

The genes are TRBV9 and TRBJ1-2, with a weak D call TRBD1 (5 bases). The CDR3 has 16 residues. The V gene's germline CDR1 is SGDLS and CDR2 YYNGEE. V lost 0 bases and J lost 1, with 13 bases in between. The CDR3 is CASSVGIGGVNYGYTF. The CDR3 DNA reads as TGTGCCAGCAGCGTAGGCATAGGAGGGGTTAACTATGGCTACACCTTC.

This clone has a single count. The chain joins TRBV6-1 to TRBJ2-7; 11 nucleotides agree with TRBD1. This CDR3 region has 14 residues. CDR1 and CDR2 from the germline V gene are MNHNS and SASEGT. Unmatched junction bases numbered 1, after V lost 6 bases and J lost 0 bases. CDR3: CASRDRGPSYEQYF. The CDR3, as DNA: TGTGCCAGCAGGGACAGGGGGCCCTCCTACGAGCAGTACTTC.

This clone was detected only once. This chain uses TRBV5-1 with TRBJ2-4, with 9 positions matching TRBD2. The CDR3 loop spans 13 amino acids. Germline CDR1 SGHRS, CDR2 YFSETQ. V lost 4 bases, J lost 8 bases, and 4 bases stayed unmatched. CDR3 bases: TGCGCCAGCAGCGCGCGGGGGGGAGACATTCAGTACTTC. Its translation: CASSARGGDIQYF.

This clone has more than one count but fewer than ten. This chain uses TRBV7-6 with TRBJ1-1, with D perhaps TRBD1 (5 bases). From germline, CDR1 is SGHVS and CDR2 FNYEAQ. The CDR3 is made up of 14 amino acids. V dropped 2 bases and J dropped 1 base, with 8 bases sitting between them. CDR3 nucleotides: TGTGCCAGCAGCTTAAGGGGTCCGAACACTGAAGCTTTCTTT. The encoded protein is CASSLRGPNTEAFF.

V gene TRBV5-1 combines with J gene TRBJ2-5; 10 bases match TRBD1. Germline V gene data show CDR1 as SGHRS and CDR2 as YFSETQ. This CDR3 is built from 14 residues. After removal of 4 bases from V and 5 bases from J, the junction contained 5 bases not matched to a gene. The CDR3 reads CASSPGTGDETQYF. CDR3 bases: TGCGCCAGCAGCCCCGGGACAGGGGATGAGACCCAGTACTTC. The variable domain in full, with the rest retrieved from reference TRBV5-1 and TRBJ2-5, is KAGVTQTPRYLIKTRGQQVTLSCSPISGHRSVSWYQQTPGQGLQFLFEYFSETQRNKGNFPGRFSGRQFSNSRSEMNVSTLELGDSALYLCASSPGTGDETQYFGPGTRLLVL.